This T cell receptor beta chain was recovered during a study of cytomegalovirus exposure and HLA in healthy donors. Study-level findings and limits: A link between a missense DCLRE1C variant and TCR beta V- and J-gene trimming emerged from a later analysis.

13 Jbeta primers and 60 Vbeta primers were used for the PCR. Assay: immunoSEQ multiplex PCR; the TCRdb copy retains only in-frame clones and omits some. Among 120,000 or so clones, 83% were seen once, and the ten largest hold about 3.9%. A remark on this clone: The target antigen is unknown.

The germline V gene encodes CDR1 MNHNY and CDR2 SVGAGI (reference sequence). After removal of 5 bases from V and 6 bases from J, the junction contained 5 bases not matched to a gene. The CDR3 sequence is 14 residues long. What was sequenced was PBMCs. This receptor was obtained from a middle-aged woman in good health and CMV-seropositive. This chain connects TRBV6-6 to TRBJ1-2; 11 bases are a match to TRBD1. This chain's CDR3 is CASSTGTGGDGYTF. The CDR3 DNA reads as TGTGCCAGCAGTACCGGGACAGGGGGTGATGGCTACACCTTC.